Listed below are T cell receptor beta chains from one sample, sequenced in a study of shared clonotypes between healthy human individuals. This table comes from immunoSEQ multiplex PCR, and its TCRdb copy is limited to in-frame clones, with some not included. The sample yields 2 million to 2.5 million clones, 93% seen once. The material sequenced was naive CD4+ T cells from PBMCs. These receptors originate from a man aged 18 to 29 in good health. Some clones in this sample may be carry-over from other donors' samples. Both conserved end residues are part of each CDR3. Each record gives: D gene, J gene, V gene, clone size, CDR3 DNA, CDR3 protein. The D gene is left open where the match is weak. A row's size may be missing; if present it is once, few, many or a size class.

d_call: -; j_call: TRBJ2-2; v_call: TRBV7-2; clone_size: -; cdr3_nt: TGTGCCAGCAGCGCGGCGAACACCGGGGAGCTGTTTTTT; cdr3_aa: CASSAANTGELFF
d_call: -; j_call: TRBJ2-1; v_call: TRBV6-6; clone_size: -; cdr3_nt: TGTGCCAGCAGCCCATCCAATGAGCAGTTCTTC; cdr3_aa: CASSPSNEQFF
d_call: TRBD1; j_call: TRBJ2-2; v_call: TRBV19; clone_size: -; cdr3_nt: TGTGCCAGTACCCGGGACAGGGCGAACACCGGGGAGCTGTTTTTT; cdr3_aa: CASTRDRANTGELFF
d_call: TRBD1; j_call: TRBJ1-4; v_call: TRBV10-1; clone_size: few; cdr3_nt: TGCGCCAGCAGTGAGGGGGGACAGGGAAATGAAAAACTGTTTTTT; cdr3_aa: CASSEGGQGNEKLFF
d_call: TRBD2; j_call: TRBJ2-7; v_call: TRBV5-1; clone_size: once; cdr3_nt: TGCGCCAGCAGCTTGGAGGTTAGCGGGAGGGTTCCCTACGAGCAGTACTTC; cdr3_aa: CASSLEVSGRVPYEQYF
d_call: TRBD2; j_call: TRBJ2-1; v_call: TRBV7-3; clone_size: -; cdr3_nt: TGTGCCAGCAGCCCGCCAGGGACTACAGACAATGAGCAGTTCTTC; cdr3_aa: CASSPPGTTDNEQFF
d_call: -; j_call: TRBJ1-1; v_call: TRBV7-3; clone_size: -; cdr3_nt: TGTGCCAGCAGCTTTAGCCGGGCCACTGAAGCTTTCTTT; cdr3_aa: CASSFSRATEAFF
d_call: TRBD2; j_call: TRBJ2-1; v_call: TRBV6-1; clone_size: -; cdr3_nt: TGTGCCAGCAGTGAAATCGGACTAGCGGGAGGGAGGAATGAGCAGTTCTTC; cdr3_aa: CASSEIGLAGGRNEQFF
d_call: TRBD2; j_call: TRBJ2-2; v_call: TRBV27; clone_size: -; cdr3_nt: TGTGCCAGCAGTTCCCGACTAGCGGGAGTCATACTCGGGGAGCTGTTTTTT; cdr3_aa: CASSSRLAGVILGELFF
d_call: -; j_call: TRBJ2-3; v_call: TRBV30; clone_size: -; cdr3_nt: TGTGCCTGGAGTGTACTCAATGGAGCAGATACGCAGTATTTT; cdr3_aa: CAWSVLNGADTQYF
d_call: -; j_call: TRBJ1-1; v_call: TRBV5-1; clone_size: -; cdr3_nt: TGCGCCAGCAGTAGGAGGGATAGACGGGGGAGGAACACTGAAGCTTTCTTT; cdr3_aa: CASSRRDRRGRNTEAFF
d_call: -; j_call: TRBJ1-1; v_call: TRBV5-1; clone_size: -; cdr3_nt: TGCGCCAGCAGCTGGAACTCCGGTTCTGGTGGCGGCACTGAAGCTTTCTTT; cdr3_aa: CASSWNSGSGGGTEAFF
d_call: -; j_call: TRBJ2-7; v_call: TRBV30; clone_size: -; cdr3_nt: TGTGCCTGGAGGGACAAGGTGGAGCCCTACGAGCAGTACTTC; cdr3_aa: CAWRDKVEPYEQYF
d_call: TRBD1; j_call: TRBJ1-2; v_call: TRBV5-1; clone_size: -; cdr3_nt: TGCGCCAGCAGCCTGATGGCAGGGGGCGATGGCTACACCTTC; cdr3_aa: CASSLMAGGDGYTF
d_call: -; j_call: TRBJ2-3; v_call: TRBV6-1; clone_size: -; cdr3_nt: TGTGCCAGCAGTGCGACCACCGGGACTTCTACCAGCACAGATACGCAGTATTTT; cdr3_aa: CASSATTGTSTSTDTQYF
d_call: TRBD1; j_call: TRBJ2-1; v_call: TRBV6-1; clone_size: -; cdr3_nt: TGTGCCAGCAGTACCCTGGACAGGGTCCATGAGCAGTTCTTC; cdr3_aa: CASSTLDRVHEQFF
d_call: TRBD2; j_call: TRBJ2-5; v_call: TRBV28; clone_size: -; cdr3_nt: TGTGCCAGCAGTGAGGGGCCGACTAGCGGGAGAATAGAGACCCAGTACTTC; cdr3_aa: CASSEGPTSGRIETQYF
d_call: TRBD2; j_call: TRBJ2-5; v_call: TRBV2; clone_size: -; cdr3_nt: TGTGCCAGCAGTGACCAACTAGCGGGTTTGTACCAAGAGACCCAGTACTTC; cdr3_aa: CASSDQLAGLYQETQYF
d_call: -; j_call: TRBJ2-2; v_call: TRBV9; clone_size: -; cdr3_nt: TGTGCCAGCAGCGCGGCGGACAGACACACCGGGGAGCTGTTTTTT; cdr3_aa: CASSAADRHTGELFF
d_call: -; j_call: TRBJ2-1; v_call: TRBV11-1; clone_size: once; cdr3_nt: TGTGCCAGCAGCCTACCCACATTGGGTAAGCAGTTCTTC; cdr3_aa: CASSLPTLGKQFF
d_call: -; j_call: TRBJ2-5; v_call: TRBV7-3; clone_size: -; cdr3_nt: TGTGCCAGCAGCTTATCCGGGGGCAAGGGAGAGACCCAGTACTTC; cdr3_aa: CASSLSGGKGETQYF
d_call: TRBD2; j_call: TRBJ2-7; v_call: TRBV10-3; clone_size: -; cdr3_nt: TGTGCCATCAGTGGGGGACTAGCGGGAGGGATCTACGAGCAGTACTTC; cdr3_aa: CAISGGLAGGIYEQYF
d_call: TRBD1; j_call: TRBJ2-1; v_call: TRBV5-1; clone_size: once; cdr3_nt: TGCGCCAGCAGTATTGGGACAGGTAGCAATGAGCAGTTCTTC; cdr3_aa: CASSIGTGSNEQFF
d_call: TRBD2; j_call: TRBJ2-1; v_call: TRBV6-1; clone_size: -; cdr3_nt: TGTGCCAGCAGTGTTGAGGGCGGACTAGCGTACAATGAGCAGTTCTTC; cdr3_aa: CASSVEGGLAYNEQFF
d_call: -; j_call: TRBJ1-6; v_call: TRBV30; clone_size: once; cdr3_nt: TGTGCCTGGATGACTGGACAGCCTGTTTATAATTCACCCCTCCACTTT; cdr3_aa: CAWMTGQPVYNSPLHF
d_call: TRBD1; j_call: TRBJ1-3; v_call: TRBV11-2; clone_size: once; cdr3_nt: TGTGCCAGCAGCTTCGACAGGGGGCCTCCGGACACCATATATTTT; cdr3_aa: CASSFDRGPPDTIYF
d_call: -; j_call: TRBJ2-7; v_call: TRBV7-2; clone_size: -; cdr3_nt: TGTGCCAGCAGCTTAGGGCTGAGGGGGAAAGGCGAGCAGTACTTC; cdr3_aa: CASSLGLRGKGEQYF
d_call: -; j_call: TRBJ2-5; v_call: TRBV9; clone_size: -; cdr3_nt: TGTGCCAGCAGCGCCAGCCAGGCAATAAGGGAGACCCAGTACTTC; cdr3_aa: CASSASQAIRETQYF
d_call: -; j_call: TRBJ2-1; v_call: TRBV30; clone_size: -; cdr3_nt: TGTGCCTGGAGTGTACTCTCGTCGCATGAGCAGTTCTTC; cdr3_aa: CAWSVLSSHEQFF
d_call: -; j_call: TRBJ1-4; v_call: TRBV7-2; clone_size: -; cdr3_nt: TGTGCCAGCAGCATAGCCCGGACACTAATTAATGAAAAACTGTTTTTT; cdr3_aa: CASSIARTLINEKLFF
d_call: TRBD2; j_call: TRBJ2-2; v_call: TRBV2; clone_size: -; cdr3_nt: TGTGCCGGTGGACTAGAGGTCGGGGAGCTGTTTTTT; cdr3_aa: CAGGLEVGELFF
d_call: -; j_call: TRBJ1-5; v_call: TRBV10-3; clone_size: -; cdr3_nt: TGTGCCATCACCCAGGGCCTCAATCAGCCCCAGCATTTT; cdr3_aa: CAITQGLNQPQHF
d_call: -; j_call: TRBJ1-5; v_call: TRBV7-8; clone_size: few; cdr3_nt: TGTGCCAGCAGCTTCCAGGGGAGCAATCAGCCCCAGCATTTT; cdr3_aa: CASSFQGSNQPQHF
d_call: TRBD2; j_call: TRBJ2-7; v_call: TRBV29-1; clone_size: -; cdr3_nt: TGCAGCGTCCGGCTGCGGACTAGCGGGAGATTCTTTTCCTACGAGCAGTACTTC; cdr3_aa: CSVRLRTSGRFFSYEQYF